This T cell receptor (beta chain) was observed in a study of molecular identifiers for immune sequencing clone quantification. Across the whole study: Sequencing covered four of five parts into which replicate RNA from roughly 18,000 or 92,000 naive CD8 cells was split.

Listed TCR primers and previously described methods were used for bulk TCR libraries. Each CDR3 protein gets one entry after TCRdb re-called the PCR reads with MiXCR. Here the sample spans fewer than 100,000 distinct CDR3 sequences, around a fifth being singletons. This clonotype was observed many times. CDR1 and CDR2 from the germline V gene are MNHEY and SMNVEV (reference sequence). The ends were cut back, 6 bases at V and 4 bases at J, with 12 bases in the middle. The CDR3 has 14 residues. Sample: naive CD8+ T cells from blood, with Jurkat cell RNA spiked in. The subset is: FACS-sorted CD8+CD4-CCR7+CD45RA+ naive T cells. The J gene is TRBJ2-2, the V gene TRBV27, with D possibly being TRBD2 (5 bases). This TCR derives from a human donor in good health. Some libraries in this study had Jurkat cell RNA spiked in. CDR3 sequence: CASRADSATGELFF. Written as DNA, the CDR3 is TGTGCCAGCAGAGCCGATAGCGCCACCGGGGAGCTGTTTTTT.